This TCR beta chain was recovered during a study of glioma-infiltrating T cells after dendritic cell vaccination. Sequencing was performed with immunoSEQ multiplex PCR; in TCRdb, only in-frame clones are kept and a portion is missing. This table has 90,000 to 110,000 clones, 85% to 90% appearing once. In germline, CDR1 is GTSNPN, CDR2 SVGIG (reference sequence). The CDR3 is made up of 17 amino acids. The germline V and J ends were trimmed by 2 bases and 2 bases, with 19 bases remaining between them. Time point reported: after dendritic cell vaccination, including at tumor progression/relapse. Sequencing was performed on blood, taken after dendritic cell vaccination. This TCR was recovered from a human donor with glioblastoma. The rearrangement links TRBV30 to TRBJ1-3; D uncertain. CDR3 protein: CAWSTPQTLGAGNTIYF. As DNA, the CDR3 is TGTGCCTGGAGTACCCCACAGACCCTCGGGGCTGGAAACACCATATATTTT.